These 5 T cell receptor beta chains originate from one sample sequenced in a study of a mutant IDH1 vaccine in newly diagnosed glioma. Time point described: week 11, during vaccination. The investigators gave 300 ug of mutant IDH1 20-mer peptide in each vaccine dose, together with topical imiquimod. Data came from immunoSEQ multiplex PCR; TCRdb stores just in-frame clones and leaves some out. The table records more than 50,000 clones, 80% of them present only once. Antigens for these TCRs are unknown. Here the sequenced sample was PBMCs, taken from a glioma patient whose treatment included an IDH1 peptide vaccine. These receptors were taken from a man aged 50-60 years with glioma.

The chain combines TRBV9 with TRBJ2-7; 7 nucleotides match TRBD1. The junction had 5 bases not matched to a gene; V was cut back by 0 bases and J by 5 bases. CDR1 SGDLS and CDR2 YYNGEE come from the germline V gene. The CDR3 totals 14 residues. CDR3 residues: CASSVASQGDEQYF. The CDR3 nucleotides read TGTGCCAGCAGCGTAGCGAGCCAGGGGGACGAGCAGTACTTC.

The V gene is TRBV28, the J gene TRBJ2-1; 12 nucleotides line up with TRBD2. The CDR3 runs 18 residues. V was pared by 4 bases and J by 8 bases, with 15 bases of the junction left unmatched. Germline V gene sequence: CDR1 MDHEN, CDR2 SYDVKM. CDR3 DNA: TGTGCCAGCAGTTCCTTCCTAGCGGGAGGGCCGATAATCGATGAGCAGTTCTTC. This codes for CASSSFLAGGPIIDEQFF.

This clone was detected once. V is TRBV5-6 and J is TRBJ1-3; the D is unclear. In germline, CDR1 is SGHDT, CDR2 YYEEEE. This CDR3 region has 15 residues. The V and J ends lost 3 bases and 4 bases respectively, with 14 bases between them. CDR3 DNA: TGTGCCAGCAGCTCGCCTATAGGGTTGGGAAACACCATATATTTT. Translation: CASSSPIGLGNTIYF.

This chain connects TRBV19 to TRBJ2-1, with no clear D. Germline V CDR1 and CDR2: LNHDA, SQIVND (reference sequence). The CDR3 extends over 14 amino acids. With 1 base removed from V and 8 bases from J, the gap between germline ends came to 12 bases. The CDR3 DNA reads TGTGCCAGTAGTATAGTAGGGAAGAGAGATGAGCAGTTCTTC. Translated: CASSIVGKRDEQFF.

The CDR3 sequence: CASRDLAVRGYEQYF. For the CDR3, the DNA is TGTGCCAGCAGGGACCTGGCGGTCAGGGGCTACGAGCAGTACTTC. The gene calls are TRBV27 and TRBJ2-7, with D possibly being TRBD1 (6 bases). Germline CDR1 MNHEY, CDR2 SMNVEV (reference sequence). There are 15 residues in the CDR3. With 6 bases removed from V and 3 bases from J, the gap between germline ends came to 18 bases.